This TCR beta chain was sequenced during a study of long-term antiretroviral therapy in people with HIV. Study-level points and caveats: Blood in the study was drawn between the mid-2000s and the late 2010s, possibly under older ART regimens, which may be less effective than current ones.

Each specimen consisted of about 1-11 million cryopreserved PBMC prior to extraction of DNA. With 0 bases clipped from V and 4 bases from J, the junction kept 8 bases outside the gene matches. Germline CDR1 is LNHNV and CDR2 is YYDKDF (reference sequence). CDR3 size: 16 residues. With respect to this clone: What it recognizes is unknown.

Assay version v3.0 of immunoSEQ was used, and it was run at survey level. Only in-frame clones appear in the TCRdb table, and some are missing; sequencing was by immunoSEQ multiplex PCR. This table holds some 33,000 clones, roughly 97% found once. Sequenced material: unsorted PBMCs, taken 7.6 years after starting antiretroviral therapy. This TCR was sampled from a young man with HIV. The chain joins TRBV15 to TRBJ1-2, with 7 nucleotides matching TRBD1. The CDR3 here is CATSRENIQGLYGYTF. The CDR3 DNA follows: TGTGCCACCAGCAGAGAGAACATACAGGGGCTCTATGGCTACACCTTC.